The clone carrying this TCR beta chain was counted many times. Its antigen remains unknown. These data come from a study of T cell repertoires in cytomegalovirus infection. Across the study: CMV epitopes, recently identified HLA-C-restricted and well-studied HLA-B-restricted, were used.

TCRdb re-derived calls from the reads in MiXCR, one entry per CDR3 protein. This table has about 830,000 distinct CDR3 sequences, 32% appearing once. CDR3 length: 14 residues. V was pared by 1 base and J by 3 bases, with 6 bases between. Germline assignment: CDR1 SGHTA and CDR2 FQGNSA. The rearrangement joins TRBV7-2 to TRBJ2-2; D unclear. Specimen: cultured CD8+ T cells from PBMCs, collected from culture after CMV antigen stimulation. The clonotype comes from a human donor in good health (CMV status not recorded). Some clones in this sample may be carry-over from other donors' samples. CDR3 amino acids: CASSLDPDTGELFF. The CDR3, as DNA: TGTGCCAGCAGCTTAGATCCCGACACCGGGGAGCTGTTTTTT.